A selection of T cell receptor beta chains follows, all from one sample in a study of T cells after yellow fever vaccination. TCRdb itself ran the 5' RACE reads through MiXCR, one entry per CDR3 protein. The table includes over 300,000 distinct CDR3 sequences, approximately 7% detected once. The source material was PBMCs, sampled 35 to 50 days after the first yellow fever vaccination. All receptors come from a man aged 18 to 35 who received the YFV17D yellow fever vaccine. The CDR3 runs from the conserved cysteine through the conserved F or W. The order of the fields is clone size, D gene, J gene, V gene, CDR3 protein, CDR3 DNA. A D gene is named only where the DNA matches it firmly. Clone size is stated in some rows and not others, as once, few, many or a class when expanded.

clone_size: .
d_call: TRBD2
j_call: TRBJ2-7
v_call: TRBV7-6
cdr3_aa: CASSPSRGLAGGHEQYF
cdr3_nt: TGTGCCAGCAGCCCCTCCCGGGGACTAGCGGGGGGTCACGAGCAGTACTTC

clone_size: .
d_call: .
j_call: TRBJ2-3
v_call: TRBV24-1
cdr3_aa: CATSDWRVADTQYF
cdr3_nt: TGTGCCACCAGTGATTGGAGGGTCGCAGATACGCAGTATTTT

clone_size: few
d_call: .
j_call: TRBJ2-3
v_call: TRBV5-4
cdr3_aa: CASSLGFETGFPDTQYF
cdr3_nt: TGTGCCAGCAGCTTAGGATTTGAGACAGGTTTCCCAGATACGCAGTATTTT

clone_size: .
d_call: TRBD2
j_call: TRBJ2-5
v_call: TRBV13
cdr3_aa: CASSLVGLAGAQETQYF
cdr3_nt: TGTGCCAGCAGCTTAGTCGGGCTAGCGGGAGCTCAAGAGACCCAGTACTTC

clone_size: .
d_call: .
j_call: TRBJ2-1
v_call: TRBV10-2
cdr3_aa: CASSEGYNEQFF
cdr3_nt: TGCGCCAGCAGTGAAGGATACAATGAGCAGTTCTTC

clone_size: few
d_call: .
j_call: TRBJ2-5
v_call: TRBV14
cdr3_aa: CASSKTSNQETQYF
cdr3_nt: TGTGCCAGCAGCAAGACTAGTAACCAAGAGACCCAGTACTTC

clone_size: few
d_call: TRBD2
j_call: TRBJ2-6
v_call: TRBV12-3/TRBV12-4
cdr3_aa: CASRGGYSGANVLTF
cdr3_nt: TGTGCCAGCAGGGGGGGGTACTCTGGGGCCAACGTCCTGACTTTC

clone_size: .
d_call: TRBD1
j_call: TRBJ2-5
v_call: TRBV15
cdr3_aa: CATSERQGPGETRYF
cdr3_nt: TGTGCCACCAGCGAACGACAGGGACCTGGGGAGACCCGGTACTTC

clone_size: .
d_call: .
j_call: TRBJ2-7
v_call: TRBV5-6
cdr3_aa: CASSLGREQYF
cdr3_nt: TGTGCCAGCAGTCTTGGGAGGGAGCAGTACTTC

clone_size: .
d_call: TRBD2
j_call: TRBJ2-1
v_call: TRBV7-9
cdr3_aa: CASAGDSYNEQFF
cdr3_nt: TGTGCCAGCGCGGGGGACTCCTACAATGAGCAGTTCTTC

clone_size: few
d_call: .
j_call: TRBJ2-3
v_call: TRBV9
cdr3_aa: CASSPARGWSDTQYF
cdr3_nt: TGTGCCAGCAGCCCAGCAAGAGGGTGGTCAGATACGCAGTATTTT

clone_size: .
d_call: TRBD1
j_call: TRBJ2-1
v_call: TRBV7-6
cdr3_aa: CASSLEQGTPSSYNEQFF
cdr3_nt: TGTGCCAGCAGCTTAGAACAGGGGACCCCCAGCTCCTACAATGAGCAGTTCTTC

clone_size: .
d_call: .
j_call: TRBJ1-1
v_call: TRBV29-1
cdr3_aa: CSVDGGLGTEAFF
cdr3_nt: TGCAGCGTTGATGGGGGCCTGGGGACTGAAGCTTTCTTT

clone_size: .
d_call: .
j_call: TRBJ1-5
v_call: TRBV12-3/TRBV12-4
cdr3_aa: CASSRNDPYSNQPQHF
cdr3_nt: TGTGCCAGCAGTCGAAATGACCCTTATAGCAATCAGCCCCAGCATTTT

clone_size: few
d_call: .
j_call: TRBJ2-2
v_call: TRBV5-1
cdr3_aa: CASSLGAQGTTGELFF
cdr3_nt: TGCGCCAGCAGCTTGGGGGCCCAGGGGACCACCGGGGAGCTGTTTTTT

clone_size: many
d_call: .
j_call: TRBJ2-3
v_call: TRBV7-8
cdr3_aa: CASRSTVSTDTQYF
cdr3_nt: TGTGCCAGCAGGTCGACAGTAAGCACAGATACGCAGTATTTT

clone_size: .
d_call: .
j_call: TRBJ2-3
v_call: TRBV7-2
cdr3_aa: CASSAYTDTQYF
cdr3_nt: TGTGCCAGCAGCGCTTACACAGATACGCAGTATTTT

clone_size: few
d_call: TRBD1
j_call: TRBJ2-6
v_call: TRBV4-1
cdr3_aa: CASSQGGGQGVNVLTF
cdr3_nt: TGCGCCAGCAGCCAGGGCGGGGGACAGGGGGTCAACGTCCTGACTTTC